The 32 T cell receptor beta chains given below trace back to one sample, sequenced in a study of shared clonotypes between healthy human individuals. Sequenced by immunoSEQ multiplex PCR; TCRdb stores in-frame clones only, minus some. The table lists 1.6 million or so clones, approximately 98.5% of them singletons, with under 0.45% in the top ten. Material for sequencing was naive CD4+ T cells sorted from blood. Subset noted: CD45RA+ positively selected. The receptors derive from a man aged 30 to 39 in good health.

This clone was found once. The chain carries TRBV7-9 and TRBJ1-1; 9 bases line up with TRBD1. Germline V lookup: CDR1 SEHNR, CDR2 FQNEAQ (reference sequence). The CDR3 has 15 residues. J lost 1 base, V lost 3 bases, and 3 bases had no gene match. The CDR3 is CASSLGQGPNTEAFF. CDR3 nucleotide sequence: TGTGCCAGCAGCTTGGGACAGGGACCGAACACTGAAGCTTTCTTT.

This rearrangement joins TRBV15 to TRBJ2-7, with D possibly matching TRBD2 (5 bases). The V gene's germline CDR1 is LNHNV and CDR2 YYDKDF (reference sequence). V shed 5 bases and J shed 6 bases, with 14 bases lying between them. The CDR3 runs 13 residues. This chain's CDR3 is CATSAQLEFEQYF. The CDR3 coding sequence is TGTGCCACCAGCGCTCAACTAGAGTTCGAGCAGTACTTC.

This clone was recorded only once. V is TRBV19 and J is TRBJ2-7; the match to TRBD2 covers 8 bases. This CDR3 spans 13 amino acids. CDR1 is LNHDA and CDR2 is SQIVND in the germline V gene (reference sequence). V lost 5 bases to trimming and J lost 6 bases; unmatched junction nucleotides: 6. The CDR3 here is CASSPGLAGEQYF. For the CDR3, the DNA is TGTGCCAGTAGTCCTGGACTAGCAGGCGAGCAGTACTTC. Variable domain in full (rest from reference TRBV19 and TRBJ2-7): DGGITQSPKYLFRKEGQNVTLSCEQNLNHDAMYWYRQDPGQGLRLIYYSQIVNDFQKGDIAEGYSVSREKKESFPLTVTSAQKNPTAFYLCASSPGLAGEQYFGPGTRLTVT.

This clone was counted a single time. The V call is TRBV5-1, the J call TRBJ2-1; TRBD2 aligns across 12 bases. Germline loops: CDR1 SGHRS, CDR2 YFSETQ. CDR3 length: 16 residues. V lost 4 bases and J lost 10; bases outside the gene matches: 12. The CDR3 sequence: CASSTRLAGVGDEQFF. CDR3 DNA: TGCGCCAGCAGCACGAGACTAGCGGGAGTGGGTGACGAGCAGTTCTTC.

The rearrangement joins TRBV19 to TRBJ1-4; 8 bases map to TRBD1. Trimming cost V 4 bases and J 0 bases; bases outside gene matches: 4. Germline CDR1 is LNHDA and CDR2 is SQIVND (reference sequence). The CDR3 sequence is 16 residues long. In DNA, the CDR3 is TGTGCCAGTAGTACGGACAGGGTACCAACTAATGAAAAACTGTTTTTT. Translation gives CASSTDRVPTNEKLFF.

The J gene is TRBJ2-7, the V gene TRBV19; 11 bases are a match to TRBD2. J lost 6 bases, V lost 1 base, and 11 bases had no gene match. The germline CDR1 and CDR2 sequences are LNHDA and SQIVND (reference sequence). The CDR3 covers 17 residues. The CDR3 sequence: CASSIALPLAGVSEQYF. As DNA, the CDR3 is TGTGCCAGTAGTATAGCTTTACCACTAGCGGGAGTTTCCGAGCAGTACTTC.

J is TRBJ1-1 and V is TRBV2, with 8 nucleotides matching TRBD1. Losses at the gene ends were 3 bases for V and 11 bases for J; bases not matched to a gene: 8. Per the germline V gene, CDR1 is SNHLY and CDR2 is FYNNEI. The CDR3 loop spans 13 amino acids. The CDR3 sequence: CASSEQGAWGAFF. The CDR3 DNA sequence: TGTGCCAGCAGTGAGCAGGGGGCCTGGGGTGCTTTCTTT.

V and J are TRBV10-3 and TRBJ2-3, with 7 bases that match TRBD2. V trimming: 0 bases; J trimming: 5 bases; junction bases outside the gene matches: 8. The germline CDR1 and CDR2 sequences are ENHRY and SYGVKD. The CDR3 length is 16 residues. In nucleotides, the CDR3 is TGTGCCATCAGTGAGTCCGGAGCGGGAATCGTAGATACGCAGTATTTT. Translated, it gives CAISESGAGIVDTQYF.

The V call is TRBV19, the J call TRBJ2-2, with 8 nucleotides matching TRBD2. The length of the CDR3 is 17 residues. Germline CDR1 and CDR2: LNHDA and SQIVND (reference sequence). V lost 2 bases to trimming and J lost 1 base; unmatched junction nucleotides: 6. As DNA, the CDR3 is TGTGCCAGTAGTATACCCCCGGGACTAGGGAACACCGGGGAGCTGTTTTTT. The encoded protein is CASSIPPGLGNTGELFF.

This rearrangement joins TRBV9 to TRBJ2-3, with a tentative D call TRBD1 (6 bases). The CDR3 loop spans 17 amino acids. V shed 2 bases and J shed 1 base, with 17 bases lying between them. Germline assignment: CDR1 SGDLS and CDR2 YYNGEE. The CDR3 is CASSVKGHRAGTDTQYF. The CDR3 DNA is TGTGCCAGCAGCGTGAAGGGACACCGGGCGGGCACAGATACGCAGTATTTT.

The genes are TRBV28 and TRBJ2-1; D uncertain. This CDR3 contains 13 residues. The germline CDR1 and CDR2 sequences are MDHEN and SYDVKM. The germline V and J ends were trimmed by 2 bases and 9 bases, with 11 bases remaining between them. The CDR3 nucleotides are TGTGCCAGCAGTTTAGATGGCTATACTGAGCAGTTCTTC. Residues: CASSLDGYTEQFF.

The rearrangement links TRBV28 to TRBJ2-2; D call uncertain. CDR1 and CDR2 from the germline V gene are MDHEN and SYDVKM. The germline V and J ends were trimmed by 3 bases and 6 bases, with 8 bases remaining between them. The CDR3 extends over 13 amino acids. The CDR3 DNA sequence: TGTGCCAGCAGTTTGGGGTTTGCCGGGGAGCTGTTTTTT. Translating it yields CASSLGFAGELFF.

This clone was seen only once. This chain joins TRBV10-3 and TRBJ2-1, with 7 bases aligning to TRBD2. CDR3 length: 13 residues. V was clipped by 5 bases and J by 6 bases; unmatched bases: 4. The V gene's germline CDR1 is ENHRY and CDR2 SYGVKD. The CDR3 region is CAISPSGLNEQFF. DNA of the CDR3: TGTGCCATCAGTCCTAGCGGTCTCAATGAGCAGTTCTTC.

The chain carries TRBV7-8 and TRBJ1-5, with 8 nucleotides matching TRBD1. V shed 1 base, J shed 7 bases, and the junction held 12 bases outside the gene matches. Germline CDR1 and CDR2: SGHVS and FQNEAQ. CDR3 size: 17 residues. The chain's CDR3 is CASSLEPGTGGRQPQHF. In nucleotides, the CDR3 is TGTGCCAGCAGCTTAGAACCCGGGACAGGTGGCAGGCAGCCCCAGCATTTT.

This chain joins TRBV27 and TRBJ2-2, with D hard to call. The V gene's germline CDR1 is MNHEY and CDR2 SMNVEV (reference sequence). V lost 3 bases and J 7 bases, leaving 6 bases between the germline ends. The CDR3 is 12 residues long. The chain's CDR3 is CASSFIFGELFF. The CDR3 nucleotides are TGTGCCAGCAGTTTCATTTTCGGGGAGCTGTTTTTT.

CDR3 DNA sequence: TGCGCCAGCAGCGCCTCACGGGGGAATGAGCAGTTCTTC. This gives the protein CASSASRGNEQFF. The genes are TRBV5-1 and TRBJ2-1; a weak D match, TRBD2 (6 bases). The CDR3 sequence is 13 residues long. With 4 bases removed from V and 7 bases from J, the gap between germline ends came to 12 bases. Per the germline V gene, CDR1 is SGHRS and CDR2 is YFSETQ.

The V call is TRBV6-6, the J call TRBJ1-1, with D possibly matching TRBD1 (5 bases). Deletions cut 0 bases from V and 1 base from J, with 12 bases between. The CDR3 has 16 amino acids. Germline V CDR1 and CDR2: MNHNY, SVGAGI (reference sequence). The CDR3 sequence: CASSYSPGPPNTEAFF. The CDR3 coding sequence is TGTGCCAGCAGTTACTCCCCGGGACCTCCGAACACTGAAGCTTTCTTT.

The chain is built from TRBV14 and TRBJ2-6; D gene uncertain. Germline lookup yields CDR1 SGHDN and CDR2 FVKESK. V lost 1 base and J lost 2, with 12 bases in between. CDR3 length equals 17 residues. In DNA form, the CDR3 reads TGTGCCAGCAGCCAAGCCACAGCCCATCCTGGGGCCAACGTCCTGACTTTC. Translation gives CASSQATAHPGANVLTF.

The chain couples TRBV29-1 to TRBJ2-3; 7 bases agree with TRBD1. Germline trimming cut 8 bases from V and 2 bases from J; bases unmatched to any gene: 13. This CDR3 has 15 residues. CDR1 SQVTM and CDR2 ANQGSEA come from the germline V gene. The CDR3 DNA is TGCAGCATATCAGGGGGACAAGGCCCCACAGATACGCAGTATTTT. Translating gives CSISGGQGPTDTQYF.

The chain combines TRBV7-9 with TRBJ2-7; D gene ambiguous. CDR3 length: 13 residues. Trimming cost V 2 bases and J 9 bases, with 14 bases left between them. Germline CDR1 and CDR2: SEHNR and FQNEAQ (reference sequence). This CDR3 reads CASSLIVGSGQYF. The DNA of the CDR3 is TGTGCCAGCAGCTTAATCGTAGGGTCCGGGCAGTACTTC.

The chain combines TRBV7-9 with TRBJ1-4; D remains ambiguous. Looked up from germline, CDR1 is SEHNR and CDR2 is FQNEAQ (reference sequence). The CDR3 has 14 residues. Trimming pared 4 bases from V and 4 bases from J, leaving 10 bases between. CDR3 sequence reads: CASSSNTYNEKLFF. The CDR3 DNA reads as TGTGCCAGCAGCTCTAATACGTATAATGAAAAACTGTTTTTT.

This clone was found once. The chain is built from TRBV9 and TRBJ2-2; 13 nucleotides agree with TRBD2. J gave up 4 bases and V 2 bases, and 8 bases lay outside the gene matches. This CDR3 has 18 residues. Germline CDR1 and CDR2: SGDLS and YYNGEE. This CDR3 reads CASSVQRTSGSGTGELFF. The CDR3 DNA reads TGTGCCAGCAGCGTCCAGAGGACTAGCGGGAGTGGCACCGGGGAGCTGTTTTTT.

In DNA, the CDR3 is TGCGCCAGCAGAAGATTTTCGACCTACGAGCAGTACTTC. It specifies CASRRFSTYEQYF. J is TRBJ2-7 and V is TRBV5-1; D unresolved. CDR1 SGHRS and CDR2 YFSETQ come from the germline V gene. The CDR3 length is 13 residues. V was shortened by 5 bases and J by 2 bases, with 11 bases between the two germline ends.

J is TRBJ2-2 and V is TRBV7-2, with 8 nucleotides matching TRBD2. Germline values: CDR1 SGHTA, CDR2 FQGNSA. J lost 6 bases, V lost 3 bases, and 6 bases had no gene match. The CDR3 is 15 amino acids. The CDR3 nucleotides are TGTGCCAGCAGCTTGGGACTAGTAGGTCCCGGGGAGCTGTTTTTT. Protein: CASSLGLVGPGELFF.

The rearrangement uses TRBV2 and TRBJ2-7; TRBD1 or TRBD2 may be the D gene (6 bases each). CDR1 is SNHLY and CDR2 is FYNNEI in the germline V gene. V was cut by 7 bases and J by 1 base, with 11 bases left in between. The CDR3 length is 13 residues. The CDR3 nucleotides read TGTGCCAGCAAAGGGGGAGGTTCCTACGAGCAGTACTTC. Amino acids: CASKGGGSYEQYF.

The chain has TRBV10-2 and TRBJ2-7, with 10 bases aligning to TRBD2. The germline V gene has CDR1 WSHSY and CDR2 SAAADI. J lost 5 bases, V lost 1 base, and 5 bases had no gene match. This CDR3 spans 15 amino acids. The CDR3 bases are TGCGCCAGCAGTGAGTATAGCGGGAGGCCACACGAGCAGTACTTC. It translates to CASSEYSGRPHEQYF.

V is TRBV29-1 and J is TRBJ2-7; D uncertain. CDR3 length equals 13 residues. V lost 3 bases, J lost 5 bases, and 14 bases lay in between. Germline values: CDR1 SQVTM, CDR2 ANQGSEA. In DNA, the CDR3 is TGCAGCGTTGAGAGTCCTTCATCGCACGAGCAGTACTTC. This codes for CSVESPSSHEQYF.

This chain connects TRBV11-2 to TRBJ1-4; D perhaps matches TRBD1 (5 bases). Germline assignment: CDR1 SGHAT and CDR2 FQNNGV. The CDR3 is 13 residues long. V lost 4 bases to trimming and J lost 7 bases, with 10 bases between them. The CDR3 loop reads CASSSVGTEKLFF. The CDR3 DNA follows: TGTGCCAGCAGCTCTGTGGGGACTGAAAAACTGTTTTTT. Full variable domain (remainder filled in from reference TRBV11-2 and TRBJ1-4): EAGVAQSPRYKIIEKRQSVAFWCNPISGHATLYWYQQILGQGPKLLIQFQNNGVVDDSQLPKDRFSAERLKGVDSTLKIQPAKLEDSAVYLCASSSVGTEKLFFGSGTQLSVL.

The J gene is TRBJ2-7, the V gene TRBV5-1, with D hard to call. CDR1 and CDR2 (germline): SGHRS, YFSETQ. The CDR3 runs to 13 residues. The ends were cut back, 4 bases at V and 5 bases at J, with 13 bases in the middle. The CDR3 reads CASSRSENHEQYF. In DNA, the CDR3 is TGCGCCAGCAGCAGGTCAGAGAACCACGAGCAGTACTTC.

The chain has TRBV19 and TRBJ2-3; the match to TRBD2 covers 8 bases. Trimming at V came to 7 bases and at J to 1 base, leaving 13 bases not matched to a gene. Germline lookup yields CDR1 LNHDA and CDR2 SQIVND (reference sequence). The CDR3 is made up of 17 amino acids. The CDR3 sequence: CASMSAGGWGGTDTQYF. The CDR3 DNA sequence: TGTGCCAGTATGTCGGCGGGAGGCTGGGGAGGCACAGATACGCAGTATTTT.

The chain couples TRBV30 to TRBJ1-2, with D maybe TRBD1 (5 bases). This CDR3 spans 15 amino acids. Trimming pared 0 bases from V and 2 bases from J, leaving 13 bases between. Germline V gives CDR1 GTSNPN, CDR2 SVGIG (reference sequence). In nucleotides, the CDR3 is TGTGCCTGGAGTGTCCACCCGACAGAAAACTATGGCTACACCTTC. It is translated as CAWSVHPTENYGYTF.

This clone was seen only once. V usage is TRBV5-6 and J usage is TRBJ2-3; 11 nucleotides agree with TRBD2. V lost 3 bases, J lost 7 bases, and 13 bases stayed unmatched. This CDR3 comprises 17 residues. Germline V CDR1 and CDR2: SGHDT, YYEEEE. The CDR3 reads CASSSPPSGRRRNTQYF. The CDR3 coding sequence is TGTGCCAGCAGCTCACCCCCTAGCGGGAGGAGGAGAAATACGCAGTATTTT. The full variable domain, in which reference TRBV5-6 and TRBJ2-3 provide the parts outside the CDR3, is DAGVTQSPTHLIKTRGQQVTLRCSPKSGHDTVSWYQQALGQGPQFIFQYYEEEERQRGNFPDRFSGHQFPNYSSELNVNALLLGDSALYLCASSSPPSGRRRNTQYFGPGTRLTVL.